This paragraph reports one T cell receptor (beta chain). The entry originates in a study of cytomegalovirus exposure and HLA in healthy donors. The study ran its PCR with 60 Vbeta and 13 Jbeta primers. Data came from immunoSEQ multiplex PCR; TCRdb stores just in-frame clones and leaves some out. The profile covers 100,000 to 120,000 clones, with 70% to 75% appearing a single time and around 1.3% taken by the ten largest. The receptor comes from a man between 40 and 49 years old in good health and CMV-seronegative. The specimen was PBMCs.

CDR3 sequence (DNA): TGTGCCAGCAGCTTAGCCGGGGGAGGTGGAGCCAAAAACATTCAGTACTTC. Translation gives CASSLAGGGGAKNIQYF. This chain links TRBV11-2 with TRBJ2-4; a weak D match, TRBD2 (6 bases). From germline, CDR1 is SGHAT and CDR2 FQNNGV. The length of the CDR3 is 17 residues. V was shortened by 1 base and J by 0 bases, with 13 bases between the two germline ends.